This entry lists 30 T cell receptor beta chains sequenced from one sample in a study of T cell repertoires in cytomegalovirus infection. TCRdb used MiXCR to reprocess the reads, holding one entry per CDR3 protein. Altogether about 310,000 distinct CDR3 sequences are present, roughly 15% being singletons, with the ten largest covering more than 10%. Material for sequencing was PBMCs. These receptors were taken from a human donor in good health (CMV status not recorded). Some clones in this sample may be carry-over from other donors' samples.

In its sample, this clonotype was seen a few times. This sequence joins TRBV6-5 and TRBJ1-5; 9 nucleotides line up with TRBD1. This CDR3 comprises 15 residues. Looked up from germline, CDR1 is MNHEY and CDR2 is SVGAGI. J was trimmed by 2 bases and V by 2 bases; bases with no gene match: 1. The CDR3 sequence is CASSYRTGGNQPQHF. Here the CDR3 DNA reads TGTGCCAGCAGTTACCGGACAGGGGGCAATCAGCCCCAGCATTTT.

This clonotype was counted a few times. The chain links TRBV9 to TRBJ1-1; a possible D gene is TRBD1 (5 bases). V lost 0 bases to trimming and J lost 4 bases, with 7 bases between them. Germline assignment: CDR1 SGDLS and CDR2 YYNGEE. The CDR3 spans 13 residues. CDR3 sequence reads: CASSVGGITEAFF. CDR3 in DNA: TGTGCCAGCAGCGTAGGGGGGATCACTGAAGCTTTCTTT.

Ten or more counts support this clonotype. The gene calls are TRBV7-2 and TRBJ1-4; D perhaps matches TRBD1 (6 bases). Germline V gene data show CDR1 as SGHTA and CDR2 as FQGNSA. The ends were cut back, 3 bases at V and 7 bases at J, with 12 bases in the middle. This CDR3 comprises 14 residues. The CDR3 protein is CASSFTQGSEKLFF. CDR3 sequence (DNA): TGTGCCAGCAGCTTTACACAGGGCAGTGAAAAACTGTTTTTT.

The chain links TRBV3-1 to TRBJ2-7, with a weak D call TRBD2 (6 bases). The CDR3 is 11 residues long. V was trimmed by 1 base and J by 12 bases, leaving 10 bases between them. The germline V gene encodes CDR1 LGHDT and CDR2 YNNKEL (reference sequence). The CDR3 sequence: CASSQVGRRYF. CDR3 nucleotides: TGTGCCAGCAGCCAAGTTGGGAGGCGGTACTTC.

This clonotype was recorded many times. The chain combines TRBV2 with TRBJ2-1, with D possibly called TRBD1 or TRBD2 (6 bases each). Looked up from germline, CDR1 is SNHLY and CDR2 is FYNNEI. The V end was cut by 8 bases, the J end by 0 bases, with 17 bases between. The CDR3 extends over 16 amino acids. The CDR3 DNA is TGTGCCAGCTACCCGGGGGCTAAAAACTCCTACAATGAGCAGTTCTTC. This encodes CASYPGAKNSYNEQFF. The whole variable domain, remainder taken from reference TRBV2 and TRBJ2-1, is EPEVTQTPSHQVTQMGQEVILRCVPISNHLYFYWYRQILGQKVEFLVSFYNNEISEKSEIFDDQFSVERPDGSNFTLKIRSTKLEDSAMYFCASYPGAKNSYNEQFFGPGTRLTVL.

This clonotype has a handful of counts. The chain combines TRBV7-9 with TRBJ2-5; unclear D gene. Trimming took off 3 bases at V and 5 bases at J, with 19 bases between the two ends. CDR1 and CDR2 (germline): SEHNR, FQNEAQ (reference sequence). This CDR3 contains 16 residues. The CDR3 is CASSFTSYKVGETQYF. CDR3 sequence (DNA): TGTGCCAGCAGCTTTACCTCCTATAAGGTCGGTGAGACCCAGTACTTC. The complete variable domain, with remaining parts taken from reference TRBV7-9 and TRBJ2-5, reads DTGVSQNPRHKITKRGQNVTFRCDPISEHNRLYWYRQTLGQGPEFLTYFQNEAQLEKSRLLSDRFSAERPKGSFSTLEIQRTEQGDSAMYLCASSFTSYKVGETQYFGPGTRLLVL.

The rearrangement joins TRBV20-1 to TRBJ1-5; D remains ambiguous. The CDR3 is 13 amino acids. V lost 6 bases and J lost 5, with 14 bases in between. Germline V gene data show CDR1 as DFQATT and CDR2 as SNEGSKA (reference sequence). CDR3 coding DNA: TGCAGTGCCGGGGAACACATAGATCAGCCCCAGCATTTT. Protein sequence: CSAGEHIDQPQHF.

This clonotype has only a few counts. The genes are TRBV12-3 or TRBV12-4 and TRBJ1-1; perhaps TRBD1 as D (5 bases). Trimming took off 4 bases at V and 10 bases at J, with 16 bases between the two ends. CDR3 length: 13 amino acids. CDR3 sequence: CASSWARAGGAFF. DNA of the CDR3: TGTGCCAGCAGTTGGGCCCGGGCGGGGGGAGCTTTCTTT.

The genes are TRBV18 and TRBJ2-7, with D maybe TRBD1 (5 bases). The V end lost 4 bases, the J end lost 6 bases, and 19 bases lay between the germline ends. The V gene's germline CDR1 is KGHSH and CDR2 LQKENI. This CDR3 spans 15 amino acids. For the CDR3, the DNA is TGTGCCAGCTCACTAGGAACAGGCCGGATAGCCGAGCAGTACTTC. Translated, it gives CASSLGTGRIAEQYF.

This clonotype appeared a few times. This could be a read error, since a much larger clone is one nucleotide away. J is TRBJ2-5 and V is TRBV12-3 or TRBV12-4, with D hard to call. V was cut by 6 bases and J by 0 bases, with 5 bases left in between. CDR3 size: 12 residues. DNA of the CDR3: TGTGCCAGCAGATCGTACCAAGAGACCCAGTACTTC. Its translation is CASRSYQETQYF.

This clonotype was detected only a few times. This CDR3 reads CASSSTVSNTEAFF. The CDR3 DNA follows: TGTGCCAGCAGTTCCACGGTATCGAACACTGAAGCTTTCTTT. The rearrangement links TRBV28 to TRBJ1-1, with D unclear. V was shortened by 4 bases and J by 1 base, with 10 bases between the two germline ends. The V gene's germline CDR1 is MDHEN and CDR2 SYDVKM. The CDR3 loop spans 14 amino acids.

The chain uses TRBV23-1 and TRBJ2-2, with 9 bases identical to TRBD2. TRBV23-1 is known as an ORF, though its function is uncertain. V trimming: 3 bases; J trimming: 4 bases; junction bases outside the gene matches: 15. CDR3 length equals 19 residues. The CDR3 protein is CASSHNSGGNRSGTGELFF. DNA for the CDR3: TGCGCCAGCAGTCACAACAGCGGGGGGAATAGGAGTGGCACCGGGGAGCTGTTTTTT.

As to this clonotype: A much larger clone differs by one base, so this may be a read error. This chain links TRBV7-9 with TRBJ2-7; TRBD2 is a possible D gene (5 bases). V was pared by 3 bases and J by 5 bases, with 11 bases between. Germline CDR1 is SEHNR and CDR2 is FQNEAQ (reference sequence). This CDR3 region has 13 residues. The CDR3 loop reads CASSLDGIDEQYF. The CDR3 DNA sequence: TGTGCCAGCAGCTTGGACGGGATCGACGAGCAGTACTTC.

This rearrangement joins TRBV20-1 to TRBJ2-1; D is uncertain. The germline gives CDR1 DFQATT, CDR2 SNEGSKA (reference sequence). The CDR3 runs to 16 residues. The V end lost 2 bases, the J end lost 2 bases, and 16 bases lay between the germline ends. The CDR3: CSARPGEAGTYNEQFF. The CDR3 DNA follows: TGCAGTGCTAGACCAGGAGAGGCTGGAACCTACAATGAGCAGTTCTTC.

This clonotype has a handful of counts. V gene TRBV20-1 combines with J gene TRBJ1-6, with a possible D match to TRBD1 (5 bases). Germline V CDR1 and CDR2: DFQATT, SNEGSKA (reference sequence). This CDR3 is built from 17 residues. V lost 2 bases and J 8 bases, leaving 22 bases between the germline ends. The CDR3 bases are TGCAGTGCTAGACAAATTACCGGGACCCCAGAAGATTCACCCCTCCACTTT. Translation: CSARQITGTPEDSPLHF.

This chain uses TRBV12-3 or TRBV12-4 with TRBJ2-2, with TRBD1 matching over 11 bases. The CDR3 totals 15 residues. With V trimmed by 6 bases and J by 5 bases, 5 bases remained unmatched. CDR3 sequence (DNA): TGTGCCAGCAGACGGACAGGGGGCTCGACCGGGGAGCTGTTTTTT. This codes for CASRRTGGSTGELFF.

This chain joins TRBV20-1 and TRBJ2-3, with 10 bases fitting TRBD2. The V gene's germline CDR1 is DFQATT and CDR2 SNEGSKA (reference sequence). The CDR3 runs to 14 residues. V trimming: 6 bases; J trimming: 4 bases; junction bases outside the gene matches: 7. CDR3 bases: TGCAGTGCCAGGAGCGGGGGGGCCCCAGATACGCAGTATTTT. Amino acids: CSARSGGAPDTQYF.

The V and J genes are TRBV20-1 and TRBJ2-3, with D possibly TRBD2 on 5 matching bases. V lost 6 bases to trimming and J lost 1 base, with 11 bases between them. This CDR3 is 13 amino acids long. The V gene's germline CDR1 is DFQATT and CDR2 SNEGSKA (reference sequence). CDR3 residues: CSAKLERTDTQYF. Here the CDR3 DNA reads TGCAGTGCAAAACTAGAACGCACAGATACGCAGTATTTT.

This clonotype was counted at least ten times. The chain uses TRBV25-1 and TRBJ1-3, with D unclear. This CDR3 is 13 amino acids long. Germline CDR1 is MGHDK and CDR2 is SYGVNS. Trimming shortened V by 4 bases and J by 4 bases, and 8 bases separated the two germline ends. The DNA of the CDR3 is TGTGCCAGCAGTGGTCCTGGAGGAAACACCATATATTTT. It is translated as CASSGPGGNTIYF.

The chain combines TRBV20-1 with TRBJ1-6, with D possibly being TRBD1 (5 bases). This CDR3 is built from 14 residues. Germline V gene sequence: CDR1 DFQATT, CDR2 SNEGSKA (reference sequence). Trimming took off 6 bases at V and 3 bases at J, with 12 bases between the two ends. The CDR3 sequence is CSARRQYYNSPLHF. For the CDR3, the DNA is TGCAGTGCCAGAAGACAGTACTATAATTCACCCCTCCACTTT.

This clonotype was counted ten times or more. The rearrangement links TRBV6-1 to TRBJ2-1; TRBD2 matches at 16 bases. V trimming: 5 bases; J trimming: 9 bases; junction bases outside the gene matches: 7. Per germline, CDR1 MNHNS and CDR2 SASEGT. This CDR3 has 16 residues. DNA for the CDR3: TGTGCCAGCAGTTTGGGACTAGCGGGGGGGCTAAGTGAGCAGTTCTTC. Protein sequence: CASSLGLAGGLSEQFF.

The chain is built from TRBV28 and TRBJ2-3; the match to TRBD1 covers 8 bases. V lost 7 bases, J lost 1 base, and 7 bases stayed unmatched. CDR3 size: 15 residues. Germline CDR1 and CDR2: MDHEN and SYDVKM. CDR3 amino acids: CASNPTGQGTDTQYF. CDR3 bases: TGTGCCAGCAACCCTACGGGACAGGGCACAGATACGCAGTATTTT.

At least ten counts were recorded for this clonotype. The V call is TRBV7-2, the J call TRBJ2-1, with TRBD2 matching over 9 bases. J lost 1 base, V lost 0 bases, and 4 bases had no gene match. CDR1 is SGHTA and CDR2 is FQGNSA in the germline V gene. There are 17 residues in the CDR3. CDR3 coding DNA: TGTGCCAGCAGCTTAGCGCGGCTAGCGGGGTCCTACAATGAGCAGTTCTTC. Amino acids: CASSLARLAGSYNEQFF.

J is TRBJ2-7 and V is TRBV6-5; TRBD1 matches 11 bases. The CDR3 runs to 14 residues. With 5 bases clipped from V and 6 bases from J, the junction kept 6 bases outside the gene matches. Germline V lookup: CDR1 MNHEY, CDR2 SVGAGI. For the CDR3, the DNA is TGTGCCAGCAGTCAGGACAGGGGGCTTAGCGAGCAGTACTTC. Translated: CASSQDRGLSEQYF.

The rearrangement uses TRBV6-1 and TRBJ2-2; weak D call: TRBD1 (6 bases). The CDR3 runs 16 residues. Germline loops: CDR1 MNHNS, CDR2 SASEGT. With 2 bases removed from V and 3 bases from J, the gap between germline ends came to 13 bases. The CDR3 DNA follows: TGTGCCAGCAGTGAACAAGGCAGGGGATACACCGGGGAGCTGTTTTTT. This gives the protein CASSEQGRGYTGELFF.

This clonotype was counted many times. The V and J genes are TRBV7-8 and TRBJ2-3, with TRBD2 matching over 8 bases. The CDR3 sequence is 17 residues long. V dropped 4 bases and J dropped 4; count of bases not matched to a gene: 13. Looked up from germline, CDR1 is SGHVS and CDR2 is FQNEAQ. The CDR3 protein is CASSSPSPGGASDTQYF. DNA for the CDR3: TGTGCCAGCAGCTCCCCGTCTCCCGGGGGGGCTTCAGATACGCAGTATTTT. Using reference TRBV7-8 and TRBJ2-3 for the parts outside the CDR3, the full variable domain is GAGVSQSPRYKVAKRGQDVALRCDPISGHVSLFWYQQALGQGPEFLTYFQNEAQLDKSGLPSDRFFAERPEGSVSTLKIQRTQQEDSAVYLCASSSPSPGGASDTQYFGPGTRLTVL.

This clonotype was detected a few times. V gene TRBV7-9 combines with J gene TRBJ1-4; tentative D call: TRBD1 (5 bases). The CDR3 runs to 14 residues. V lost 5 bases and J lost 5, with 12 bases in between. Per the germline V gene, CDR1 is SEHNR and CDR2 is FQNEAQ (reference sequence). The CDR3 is CASSPPWGNEKLFF. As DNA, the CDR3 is TGTGCCAGCAGCCCGCCCTGGGGGAATGAAAAACTGTTTTTT.

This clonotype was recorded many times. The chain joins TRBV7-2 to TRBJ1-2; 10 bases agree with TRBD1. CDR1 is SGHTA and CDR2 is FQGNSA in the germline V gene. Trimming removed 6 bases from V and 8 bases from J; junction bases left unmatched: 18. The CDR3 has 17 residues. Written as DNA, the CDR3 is TGTGCCAGCAGAAGAACCGGGACAGGGGCCCTTTTTTCAGGCTACACCTTC. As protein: CASRRTGTGALFSGYTF.

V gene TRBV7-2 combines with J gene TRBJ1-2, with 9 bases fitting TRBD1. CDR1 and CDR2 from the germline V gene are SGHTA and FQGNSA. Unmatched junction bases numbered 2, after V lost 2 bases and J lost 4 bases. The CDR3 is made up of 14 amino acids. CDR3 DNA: TGTGCCAGCAGCTTAACAGGGGGCGCCTATGGCTACACCTTC. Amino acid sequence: CASSLTGGAYGYTF.

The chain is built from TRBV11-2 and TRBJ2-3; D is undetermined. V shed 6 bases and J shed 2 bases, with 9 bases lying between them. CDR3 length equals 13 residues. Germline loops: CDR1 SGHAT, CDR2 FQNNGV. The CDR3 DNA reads TGTGCCAGCAGGGACGGGTCCACAGATACGCAGTATTTT. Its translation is CASRDGSTDTQYF.